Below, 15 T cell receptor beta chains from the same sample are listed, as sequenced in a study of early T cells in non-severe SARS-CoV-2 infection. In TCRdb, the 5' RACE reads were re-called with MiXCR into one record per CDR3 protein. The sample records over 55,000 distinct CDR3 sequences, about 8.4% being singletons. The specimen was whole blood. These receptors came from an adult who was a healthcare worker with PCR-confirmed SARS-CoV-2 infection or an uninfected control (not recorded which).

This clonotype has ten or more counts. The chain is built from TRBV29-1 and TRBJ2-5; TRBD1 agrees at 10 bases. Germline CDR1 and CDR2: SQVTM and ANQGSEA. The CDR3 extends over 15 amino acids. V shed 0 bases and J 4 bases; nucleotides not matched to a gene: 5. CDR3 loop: CSVEEVGQGRETQYF. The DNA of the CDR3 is TGCAGCGTTGAAGAGGTGGGACAGGGGAGAGAGACCCAGTACTTC. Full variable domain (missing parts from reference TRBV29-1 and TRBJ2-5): SAVISQKPSRDICQRGTSLTIQCQVDSQVTMMFWYRQQPGQSLTLIATANQGSEATYESGFVIDKFPISRPNLTFSTLTVSNMSPEDSSIYLCSVEEVGQGRETQYFGPGTRLLVL.

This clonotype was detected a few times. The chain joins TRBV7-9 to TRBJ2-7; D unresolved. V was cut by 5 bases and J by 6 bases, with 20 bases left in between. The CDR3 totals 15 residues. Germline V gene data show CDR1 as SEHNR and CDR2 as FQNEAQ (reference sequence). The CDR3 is CASSSSVGIMAEQYF. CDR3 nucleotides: TGTGCCAGCAGCAGCTCGGTAGGAATCATGGCCGAGCAGTACTTC.

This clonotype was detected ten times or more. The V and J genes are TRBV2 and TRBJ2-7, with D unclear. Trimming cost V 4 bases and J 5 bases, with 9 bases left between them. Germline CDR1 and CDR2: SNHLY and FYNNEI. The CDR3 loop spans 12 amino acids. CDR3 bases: TGTGCCAGCAGTGGGAGCGACCACGAGCAGTACTTC. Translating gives CASSGSDHEQYF.

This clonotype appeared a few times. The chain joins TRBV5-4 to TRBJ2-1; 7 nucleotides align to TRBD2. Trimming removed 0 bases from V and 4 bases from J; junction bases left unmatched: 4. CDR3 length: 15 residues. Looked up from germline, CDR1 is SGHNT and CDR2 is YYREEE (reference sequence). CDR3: CASSLAAGIYNEQFF. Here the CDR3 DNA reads TGTGCCAGCAGCTTGGCAGCGGGAATATACAATGAGCAGTTCTTC.

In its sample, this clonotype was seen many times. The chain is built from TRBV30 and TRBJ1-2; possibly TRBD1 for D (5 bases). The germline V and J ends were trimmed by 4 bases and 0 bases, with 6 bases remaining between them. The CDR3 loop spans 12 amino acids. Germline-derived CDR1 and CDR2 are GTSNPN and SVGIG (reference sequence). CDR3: CAWTGANYGYTF. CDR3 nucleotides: TGTGCCTGGACGGGGGCTAACTATGGCTACACCTTC.

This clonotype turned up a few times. The CDR3 sequence: CASSPGQDGNTEAFF. In DNA form, the CDR3 reads TGTGCCAGCTCACCGGGACAGGACGGCAACACTGAAGCTTTCTTT. This chain links TRBV18 with TRBJ1-1; TRBD1 matches at 8 bases. With V trimmed by 3 bases and J by 2 bases, 5 bases remained unmatched. Germline loops: CDR1 KGHSH, CDR2 LQKENI. The CDR3 totals 15 residues.

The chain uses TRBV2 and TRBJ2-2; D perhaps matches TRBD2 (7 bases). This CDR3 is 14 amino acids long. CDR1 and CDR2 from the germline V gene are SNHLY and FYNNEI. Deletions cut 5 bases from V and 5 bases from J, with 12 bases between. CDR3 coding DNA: TGTGCCAGCAGTCGGGGGAGGGGGACCGGGGAGCTGTTTTTT. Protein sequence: CASSRGRGTGELFF.

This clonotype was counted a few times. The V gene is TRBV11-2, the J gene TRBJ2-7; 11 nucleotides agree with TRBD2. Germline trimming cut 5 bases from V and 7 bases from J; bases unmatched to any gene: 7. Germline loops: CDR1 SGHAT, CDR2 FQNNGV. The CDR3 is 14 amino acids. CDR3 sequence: CASSPLTSGIEQYF. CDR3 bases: TGTGCCAGCAGCCCACTGACTAGCGGGATTGAGCAGTACTTC.

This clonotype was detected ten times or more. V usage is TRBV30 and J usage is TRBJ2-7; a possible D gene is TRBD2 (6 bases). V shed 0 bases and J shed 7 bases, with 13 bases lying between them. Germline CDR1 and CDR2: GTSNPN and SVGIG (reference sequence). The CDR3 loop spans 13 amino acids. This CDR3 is CAWSVHSGEEQYF. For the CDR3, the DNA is TGTGCCTGGAGTGTACATTCGGGGGAAGAGCAGTACTTC.

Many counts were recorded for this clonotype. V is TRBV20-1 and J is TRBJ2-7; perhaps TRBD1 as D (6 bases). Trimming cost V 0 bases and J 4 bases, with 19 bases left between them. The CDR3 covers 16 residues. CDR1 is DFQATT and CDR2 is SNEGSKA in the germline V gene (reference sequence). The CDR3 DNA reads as TGCAGTGCTAGAGAGCCCTTTACAGGGAGTGGGTACGAGCAGTACTTC. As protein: CSAREPFTGSGYEQYF.

CDR3 loop: CATSDPRDGPSYNEQFF. CDR3 nucleotide sequence: TGTGCCACCAGTGATCCCCGGGACGGCCCCTCCTACAATGAGCAGTTCTTC. The genes are TRBV24-1 and TRBJ2-1; D could derive from TRBD1 or TRBD2 (5 bases each). The ends were cut back, 3 bases at V and 0 bases at J, with 14 bases in the middle. The germline CDR1 and CDR2 sequences are KGHDR and SFDVKD. The CDR3 runs 17 residues.

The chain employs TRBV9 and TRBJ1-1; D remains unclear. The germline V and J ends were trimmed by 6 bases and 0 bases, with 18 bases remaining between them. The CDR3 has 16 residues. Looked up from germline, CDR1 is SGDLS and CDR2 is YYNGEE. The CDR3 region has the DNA TGTGCCAGCACCAAGCTACCGGGGAACATGAACACTGAAGCTTTCTTT. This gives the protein CASTKLPGNMNTEAFF.

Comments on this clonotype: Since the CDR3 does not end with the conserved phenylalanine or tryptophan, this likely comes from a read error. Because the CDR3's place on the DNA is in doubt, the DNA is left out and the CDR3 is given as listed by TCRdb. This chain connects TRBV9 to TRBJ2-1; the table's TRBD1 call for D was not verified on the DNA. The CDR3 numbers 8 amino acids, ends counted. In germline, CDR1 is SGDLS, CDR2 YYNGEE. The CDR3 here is CASSPSRG.

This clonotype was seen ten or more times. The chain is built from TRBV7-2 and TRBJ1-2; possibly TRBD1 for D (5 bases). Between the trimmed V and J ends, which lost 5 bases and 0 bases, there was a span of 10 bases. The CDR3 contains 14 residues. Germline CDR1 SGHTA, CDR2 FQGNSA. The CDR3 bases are TGTGCCAGCAGCCCCGGACAAACTAACTATGGCTACACCTTC. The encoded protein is CASSPGQTNYGYTF. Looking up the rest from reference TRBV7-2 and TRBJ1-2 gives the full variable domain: GAGVSQSPSNKVTEKGKDVELRCDPISGHTALYWYRQSLGQGLEFLIYFQGNSAPDKSGLPSDRFSAERTGGSVSTLTIQRTQQEDSAVYLCASSPGQTNYGYTFGSGTRLTVV.

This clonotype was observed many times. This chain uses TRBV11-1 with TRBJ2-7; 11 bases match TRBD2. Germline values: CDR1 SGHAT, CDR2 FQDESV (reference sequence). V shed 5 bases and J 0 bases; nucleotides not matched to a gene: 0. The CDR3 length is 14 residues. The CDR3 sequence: CASSTSGGSYEQYF. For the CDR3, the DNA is TGTGCCAGCAGCACTAGCGGGGGCTCCTACGAGCAGTACTTC.